The T cell receptor beta chain under discussion was sequenced for a study of T cell clonotyping in hematopoietic cell transplantation. Study-level results: Graft donor and pretransplant recipient Inverse Simpson Index values predicted broader posttransplant TCR diversity. Pathologically expanded recipient clonotypes increased progressively from day 30 to day 180 as diversity fell.

A note on this clone: Antigen: not known.

This CDR3 comprises 11 residues. V lost 3 bases and J lost 7, with 9 bases in between. Germline CDR1 and CDR2: SQVTM and ANQGSEA. Clones were sequenced by immunoSEQ multiplex PCR, and TCRdb holds only the in-frame ones, with some missing. This repertoire shows more than 40,000 clones, 95% found once; its top ten account for nearly 0.95%. Input material: peripheral blood mononuclear cells. This rearrangement joins TRBV29-1 to TRBJ1-1; no reliable D call. The sequence was obtained from a man aged 25-40 years in good health. Some clones in this sample may be carry-over from other donors' samples. CDR3 amino acids: CSVDGWGEAFF. CDR3 in DNA: TGCAGCGTTGATGGCTGGGGTGAAGCTTTCTTT.